The 30 T cell receptor beta chains in this list originate from one sample, sequenced in a study of blood T cell repertoires in COVID-19. Method: immunoSEQ multiplex PCR; TCRdb's copy keeps in-frame clones and lacks some. The sample gives a few hundred thousand clones, roughly nine tenths of which show up once; 1% is in the top ten. Sequenced input: PBMCs or T cells enriched from blood (not recorded which). These receptors were taken from a man aged 18 to 29 who had recovered from COVID-19.

This chain uses TRBV5-4 with TRBJ2-3, with D possibly matching TRBD2 (6 bases). Germline values: CDR1 SGHNT, CDR2 YYREEE (reference sequence). This CDR3 spans 16 amino acids. The V end was cut by 3 bases, the J end by 2 bases, with 16 bases between. The CDR3 DNA is TGTGCCAGCAGCTCTCGTCTAGCGTGGAACACAGATACGCAGTATTTT. Its protein is CASSSRLAWNTDTQYF.

Concerning this clone itself: Different DNA sequences within this sample yield the same CDR3. This chain uses TRBV28 with TRBJ1-1, with D possibly being TRBD1 (6 bases). CDR3 size: 13 residues. Trimming pared 5 bases from V and 5 bases from J, leaving 12 bases between. Germline CDR1 and CDR2: MDHEN and SYDVKM. The CDR3 region is CASSLTGLTEAFF. Here the CDR3 DNA reads TGTGCCAGCAGTCTCACAGGGTTGACTGAAGCTTTCTTT.

J is TRBJ1-6 and V is TRBV5-5; 7 nucleotides agree with TRBD1. This CDR3 comprises 17 residues. With V trimmed by 1 base and J by 10 bases, 14 bases remained unmatched. Germline V gene sequence: CDR1 SGHKS, CDR2 YYEKEE (reference sequence). The CDR3 region has the DNA TGTGCCAGCAGCTTGACCGAGGGGGCTGGGTATAGATCACCCCTCCACTTT. It encodes CASSLTEGAGYRSPLHF.

The rearrangement joins TRBV5-4 to TRBJ2-7; a weak D match, TRBD2 (5 bases). Germline V gene data show CDR1 as SGHNT and CDR2 as YYREEE (reference sequence). With 2 bases removed from V and 7 bases from J, the gap between germline ends came to 10 bases. The CDR3 runs 12 residues. Here the CDR3 DNA reads TGTGCCAGCAGCTTCGGTCGGGGAGAGCAGTACTTC. This gives the protein CASSFGRGEQYF.

The V call is TRBV27, the J call TRBJ2-7; D gene unclear. The V end lost 3 bases, the J end lost 0 bases, and 9 bases lay between the germline ends. The CDR3 sequence is 14 residues long. Germline V CDR1 and CDR2: MNHEY, SMNVEV (reference sequence). CDR3 bases: TGTGCCAGCAGTTTCCTCGGTAGCTCCTACGAGCAGTACTTC. Its protein product is CASSFLGSSYEQYF.

The rearrangement uses TRBV5-4 and TRBJ2-7; possible D gene TRBD1, 5 bases. CDR3 length equals 13 residues. Germline CDR1 SGHNT, CDR2 YYREEE (reference sequence). Trimming stripped 2 bases from V and 2 bases from J, with 8 bases between. CDR3: CASSLAGPYEQYF. CDR3 sequence (DNA): TGTGCCAGCAGCTTAGCAGGGCCCTACGAGCAGTACTTC.

This clone was seen only a few times. The same CDR3 is also encoded by other DNA sequences in this sample. The V gene is TRBV5-1, the J gene TRBJ2-1; 10 nucleotides agree with TRBD2. Germline CDR1 and CDR2: SGHRS and YFSETQ. The V segment lost 4 bases and the J segment 4 bases; nucleotides outside the gene matches: 2. The CDR3 sequence is 14 residues long. The CDR3 sequence: CASSPSGGYNEQFF. DNA for the CDR3: TGCGCCAGCAGCCCTAGCGGGGGATACAATGAGCAGTTCTTC. Full variable domain (rest looked up from reference TRBV5-1 and TRBJ2-1): KAGVTQTPRYLIKTRGQQVTLSCSPISGHRSVSWYQQTPGQGLQFLFEYFSETQRNKGNFPGRFSGRQFSNSRSEMNVSTLELGDSALYLCASSPSGGYNEQFFGPGTRLTVL.

The V call is TRBV27, the J call TRBJ2-3; tentative D call: TRBD1 (5 bases). The CDR3 has 14 amino acids. Germline V gene sequence: CDR1 MNHEY, CDR2 SMNVEV (reference sequence). Trimming removed 3 bases from V and 1 base from J, with 8 bases in between. CDR3 DNA: TGTGCCAGCAGTTTTTCCAGGGGCACAGATACGCAGTATTTT. Protein product: CASSFSRGTDTQYF.

This clone has a single count. The rearrangement joins TRBV30 to TRBJ1-1, with D perhaps TRBD1 (5 bases). Per the germline V gene, CDR1 is GTSNPN and CDR2 is SVGIG (reference sequence). V gave up 3 bases and J gave up 5 bases, with 16 bases separating them. The CDR3 consists of 14 residues. In DNA form, the CDR3 reads TGTGCCTGGAGCGCTCTGGGGGGGGGAACTGAAGCTTTCTTT. Its translation: CAWSALGGGTEAFF.

The chain uses TRBV4-1 and TRBJ1-1; 7 bases fit TRBD1. CDR3 size: 16 residues. V lost 3 bases to trimming and J lost 0 bases; unmatched junction nucleotides: 7. Germline lookup yields CDR1 MGHRA and CDR2 YSYEKL. Here the CDR3 DNA reads TGCGCCAGCAGCCACCCCACAGGGGACATGAACACTGAAGCTTTCTTT. Its protein is CASSHPTGDMNTEAFF.

The gene calls are TRBV6-4 and TRBJ2-1; 11 nucleotides line up with TRBD2. CDR3 length equals 16 residues. Germline assignment: CDR1 MRHNA and CDR2 SNTAGT. V dropped 3 bases and J dropped 4; count of bases not matched to a gene: 5. The CDR3 reads CASSELAGARYNEQFF. The CDR3 coding sequence is TGTGCCAGCAGTGAACTAGCGGGGGCCCGATACAATGAGCAGTTCTTC.

This sequence joins TRBV11-3 and TRBJ1-1; D might be TRBD1 (6 bases). V lost 1 base to trimming and J lost 4 bases, with 13 bases between them. From germline, CDR1 is SGHNT and CDR2 YENEEA. This CDR3 has 15 residues. CDR3 DNA sequence: TGTGCCAGCAGCTTAGGCGGGGGCAGTATCACTGAAGCTTTCTTT. As protein: CASSLGGGSITEAFF. The whole variable domain, filled in from reference TRBV11-3 and TRBJ1-1, reads EAGVVQSPRYKIIEKKQPVAFWCNPISGHNTLYWYLQNLGQGPELLIRYENEEAVDDSQLPKDRFSAERLKGVDSTLKIQPAELGDSAVYLCASSLGGGSITEAFFGQGTRLTVV.

The J gene is TRBJ2-1, the V gene TRBV9, with a possible D match to TRBD1 (5 bases). V was cut by 0 bases and J by 7 bases, with 11 bases left in between. The CDR3 has 14 amino acids. Germline lookup yields CDR1 SGDLS and CDR2 YYNGEE. The DNA of the CDR3 is TGTGCCAGCAGCGTAGACTCTGGGGCTAATGAGCAGTTCTTC. Its protein is CASSVDSGANEQFF.

V gene TRBV6-2 or TRBV6-3 combines with J gene TRBJ2-1; TRBD1 matches at 7 bases. The germline V gene encodes CDR1 MNHEY and CDR2 SVGEGT. Trimming at V came to 4 bases and at J to 5 bases, leaving 8 bases not matched to a gene. The CDR3 length is 15 residues. The CDR3 nucleotides are TGTGCCAGCAGTTTTAGGATCGGGACAGACAATGAGCAGTTCTTC. Protein sequence: CASSFRIGTDNEQFF.

V usage is TRBV5-1 and J usage is TRBJ1-1, with D perhaps matching TRBD1 (5 bases). Germline assignment: CDR1 SGHRS and CDR2 YFSETQ. The CDR3 runs to 15 residues. V gave up 4 bases and J gave up 4 bases, with 17 bases separating them. The CDR3 DNA follows: TGCGCCAGCAGCGACCCGGACACCTTGGGCACTGAAGCTTTCTTT. This encodes CASSDPDTLGTEAFF.

The chain joins TRBV11-1 to TRBJ1-6; no definite D call. Trimming removed 1 base at V and 9 bases at J, with 13 bases between. The CDR3 is made up of 15 amino acids. The germline V gene encodes CDR1 SGHAT and CDR2 FQDESV (reference sequence). The CDR3 is CASSLGGGRTSPLHF. CDR3 nucleotides: TGTGCCAGCAGCTTAGGTGGCGGGAGGACTTCACCCCTCCACTTT. Supplemented by reference TRBV11-1 and TRBJ1-6, the full variable domain reads EAEVAQSPRYKITEKSQAVAFWCDPISGHATLYWYRQILGQGPELLVQFQDESVVDDSQLPKDRFSAERLKGVDSTLKIQPAELGDSAMYLCASSLGGGRTSPLHFGNGTRLTVT.

The chain couples TRBV5-1 to TRBJ1-1, with D maybe TRBD1 (5 bases). The V end lost 2 bases, the J end lost 5 bases, and 10 bases lay between the germline ends. Germline V lookup: CDR1 SGHRS, CDR2 YFSETQ. This CDR3 region has 13 residues. The CDR3 sequence is CASSFSGRTEAFF. Written as DNA, the CDR3 is TGCGCCAGCAGCTTCTCAGGGAGGACTGAAGCTTTCTTT.

V and J are TRBV28 and TRBJ1-3, with 7 nucleotides matching TRBD1. The CDR3 consists of 19 residues. From germline, CDR1 is MDHEN and CDR2 SYDVKM. The ends lost 5 bases at V and 0 bases at J; junction bases unmatched: 16. The CDR3 here is CASSGVGDRLLSSGNTIYF. Here the CDR3 DNA reads TGTGCCAGCAGTGGGGTGGGGGACAGACTACTGAGCTCTGGAAACACCATATATTTT.

The rearrangement joins TRBV28 to TRBJ1-1; TRBD1 agrees at 7 bases. Germline lookup yields CDR1 MDHEN and CDR2 SYDVKM. Trimming removed 8 bases from V and 7 bases from J; junction bases left unmatched: 7. This CDR3 contains 12 residues. The DNA for the CDR3 is TGTGCCAGCGGATTGGGACAGTTTGAAGCTTTCTTT. Its translation: CASGLGQFEAFF.

The chain uses TRBV29-1 and TRBJ2-3; 11 nucleotides align to TRBD2. V shed 2 bases, J shed 5 bases, and the junction held 0 bases outside the gene matches. CDR3 length: 13 residues. Germline assignment: CDR1 SQVTM and CDR2 ANQGSEA. The CDR3 sequence is CSVETSGRDTQYF. The CDR3 DNA reads as TGCAGCGTTGAAACTAGCGGGAGAGATACGCAGTATTTT.

This chain links TRBV5-4 with TRBJ1-1; D remains unclear. Germline CDR1 SGHNT, CDR2 YYREEE (reference sequence). Trimming stripped 4 bases from V and 1 base from J, with 14 bases between. The CDR3 contains 15 residues. The CDR3 coding sequence is TGTGCCAGCAGCCGAACCCTAACAGAGAACACTGAAGCTTTCTTT. Protein: CASSRTLTENTEAFF.

This clone came up a few times. The rearrangement links TRBV5-1 to TRBJ1-2; TRBD1 matches 7 bases. The CDR3 runs 14 residues. Germline CDR1 SGHRS, CDR2 YFSETQ. V lost 3 bases to trimming and J lost 4 bases; unmatched junction nucleotides: 6. The CDR3 DNA sequence: TGCGCCAGCAGCTCGGGACAGACAACCTATGGCTACACCTTC. It codes for CASSSGQTTYGYTF.

This clone was observed once. The CDR3 nucleotides are TGTGCCAGCAGGACCGGGAGCGGGTCCAAAAACATTCAGTACTTC. This encodes CASRTGSGSKNIQYF. This rearrangement joins TRBV6-5 to TRBJ2-4, with a weak D call TRBD2 (6 bases). The ends were cut back, 6 bases at V and 2 bases at J, with 14 bases in the middle. From germline, CDR1 is MNHEY and CDR2 SVGAGI. The CDR3 is made up of 15 amino acids.

The chain employs TRBV29-1 and TRBJ1-4, with a possible D match to TRBD1 (6 bases). The CDR3 covers 15 residues. V dropped 6 bases and J dropped 4 bases, with 18 bases sitting between them. CDR1 and CDR2 from the germline V gene are SQVTM and ANQGSEA. The CDR3 here is CSVPRGTGSNEKLFF. The CDR3 coding sequence is TGCAGCGTCCCCAGAGGCACAGGGAGTAATGAAAAACTGTTTTTT.

This chain connects TRBV27 to TRBJ1-5; 8 bases line up with TRBD1. J was trimmed by 4 bases and V by 5 bases; bases with no gene match: 19. Germline V gene data show CDR1 as MNHEY and CDR2 as SMNVEV (reference sequence). This CDR3 has 19 amino acids. CDR3 sequence reads: CASSPIGLSYRGGNQPQHF. CDR3 coding DNA: TGTGCCAGCAGTCCGATTGGGTTATCTTACAGGGGGGGTAATCAGCCCCAGCATTTT.

This chain links TRBV10-3 with TRBJ2-7; possibly TRBD2 for D (6 bases). The V end lost 10 bases, the J end lost 5 bases, and 18 bases lay between the germline ends. Germline V CDR1 and CDR2: ENHRY, SYGVKD. The CDR3 is 13 amino acids. The CDR3 nucleotides read TGTGCCACTGGGGGGTACGGTCAGGACGAGCAGTACTTC. This gives the protein CATGGYGQDEQYF.

The V gene is TRBV7-8, the J gene TRBJ2-3; D possibly corresponds to TRBD1 (5 bases). Deletions cut 1 base from V and 10 bases from J, with 6 bases between. This CDR3 is 11 amino acids long. The V gene's germline CDR1 is SGHVS and CDR2 FQNEAQ. The CDR3 sequence: CASSLEGAQYF. The CDR3 DNA follows: TGTGCCAGCAGCTTAGAAGGGGCGCAGTATTTT. Looking up the rest from reference TRBV7-8 and TRBJ2-3 gives the full variable domain: GAGVSQSPRYKVAKRGQDVALRCDPISGHVSLFWYQQALGQGPEFLTYFQNEAQLDKSGLPSDRFFAERPEGSVSTLKIQRTQQEDSAVYLCASSLEGAQYFGPGTRLTVL.

V is TRBV4-1 and J is TRBJ1-4, with 7 bases fitting TRBD1. CDR1 is MGHRA and CDR2 is YSYEKL in the germline V gene. Losses at the gene ends were 4 bases for V and 0 bases for J; bases not matched to a gene: 17. The CDR3 sequence is 20 residues long. Here the CDR3 DNA reads TGCGCCAGCAGCCTAAGATTCTGGGACAGCTCAGTTGCAACTAATGAAAAACTGTTTTTT. This codes for CASSLRFWDSSVATNEKLFF.

V usage is TRBV23-1 and J usage is TRBJ1-1, with D uncertain. TRBV23-1 counts as an open reading frame of uncertain function. The CDR3 contains 15 residues. The ends were cut back, 0 bases at V and 4 bases at J, with 12 bases in the middle. CDR3 nucleotide sequence: TGCGCCAGCAGTCAATCGCCCCGATGCGGCACTGAAGCTTTCTTT. Its protein is CASSQSPRCGTEAFF.

About this clone itself: At one end, the junction sequence differs from germline, possibly due to a read error. The chain couples TRBV4-1 to TRBJ1-4; D perhaps matches TRBD1 (6 bases). The CDR3 consists of 18 residues. Germline CDR1 is MGHRA and CDR2 is YSYEKL. The CDR3 DNA follows: TGCGCCAGCAGCCAAGTTCCCCAAAACAGGGTTTCTAACGAAAAACTGTTTTTT. Protein product: CASSQVPQNRVSNEKLFF.